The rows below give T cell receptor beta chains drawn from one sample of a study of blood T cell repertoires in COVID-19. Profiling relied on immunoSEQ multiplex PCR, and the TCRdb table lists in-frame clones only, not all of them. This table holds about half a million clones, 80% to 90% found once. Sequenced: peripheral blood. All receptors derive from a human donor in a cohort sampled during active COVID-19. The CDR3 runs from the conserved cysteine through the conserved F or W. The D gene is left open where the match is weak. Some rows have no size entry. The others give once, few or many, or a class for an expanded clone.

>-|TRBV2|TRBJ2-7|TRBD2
CASSEGKGGLAGLYEQYF
TGTGCCAGCAGTGAAGGAAAAGGGGGACTAGCGGGCCTCTACGAGCAGTACTTC
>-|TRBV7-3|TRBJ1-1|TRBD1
CASSPPGGEDTEAFF
TGTGCCAGCAGCCCCCCAGGGGGAGAGGACACTGAAGCTTTCTTT
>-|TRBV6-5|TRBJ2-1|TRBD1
CASRGVAGGEQFF
TGTGCCAGCCGAGGAGTAGCAGGGGGTGAGCAGTTCTTC
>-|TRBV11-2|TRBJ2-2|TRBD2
CASILAYGERGGELFF
TGTGCCAGCATCCTAGCTTATGGGGAGCGGGGCGGGGAGCTGTTTTTT
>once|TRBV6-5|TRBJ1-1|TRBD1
CASSLDRLNTEAFF
TGTGCCAGCAGCTTGGACAGGCTGAACACTGAAGCTTTCTTT
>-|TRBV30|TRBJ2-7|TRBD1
CAWSLGTGIYYEQYF
TGTGCCTGGAGTTTAGGGACAGGAATTTACTACGAGCAGTACTTC
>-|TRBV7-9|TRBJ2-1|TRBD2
CASTLLAASYNEQFF
TGTGCCAGCACGTTACTAGCGGCCTCCTACAATGAGCAGTTCTTC
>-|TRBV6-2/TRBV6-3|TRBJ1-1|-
CASSYAWIPGDTEAFF
TGTGCCAGCAGTTACGCGTGGATCCCCGGGGACACTGAAGCTTTCTTT
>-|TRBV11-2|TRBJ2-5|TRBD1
CASSKLTGVGETQYF
TGTGCCAGCAGCAAATTAACAGGGGTCGGGGAGACCCAGTACTTC
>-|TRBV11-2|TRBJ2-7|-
CASSSPSLGAYEQYF
TGTGCCAGCAGCTCGCCTTCACTAGGTGCCTACGAGCAGTACTTC
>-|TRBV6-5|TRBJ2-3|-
CASSLPGGTDTQYF
TGTGCCAGCAGTTTACCCGGGGGCACAGATACGCAGTATTTT
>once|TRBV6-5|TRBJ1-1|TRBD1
CASRPPTGGTEAFF
TGTGCCAGCAGACCACCCACAGGGGGCACTGAAGCTTTCTTT
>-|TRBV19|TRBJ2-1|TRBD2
CASSITGTSGREEQFF
TGTGCCAGTAGTATCACCGGGACTAGCGGACGCGAGGAGCAGTTCTTC
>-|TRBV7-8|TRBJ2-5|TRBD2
CASSILSGRALETQYF
TGTGCCAGCAGTATCCTTAGCGGGAGGGCCTTAGAGACCCAGTACTTC
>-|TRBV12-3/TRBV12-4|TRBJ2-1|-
CASSSLQYPEQFF
TGTGCCAGCAGTTCGCTCCAGTACCCTGAGCAGTTCTTC
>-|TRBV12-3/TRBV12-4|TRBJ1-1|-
CASSLAGTEAFF
TGTGCCAGCAGTTTAGCCGGCACTGAAGCTTTCTTT
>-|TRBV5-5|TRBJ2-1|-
CASSIESSGVINEQFF
TGTGCCAGCAGTATAGAATCCTCGGGAGTGATTAATGAGCAGTTCTTC
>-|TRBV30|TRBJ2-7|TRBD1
CAWSVPGGSYEQYF
TGTGCCTGGAGTGTACCAGGGGGCTCCTACGAGCAGTACTTC
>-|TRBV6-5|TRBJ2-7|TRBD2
CATEVGGSRTYEQYF
TGTGCCACCGAAGTCGGGGGGTCCAGGACTTACGAGCAGTACTTC
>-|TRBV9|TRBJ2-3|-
CASSDPLGHSTDTQYF
TGTGCCAGCAGCGACCCCCTGGGCCACTCCACAGATACGCAGTATTTT
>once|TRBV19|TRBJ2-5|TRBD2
CASSRWGTSGQETQYF
TGTGCCAGTAGTAGGTGGGGGACTAGCGGCCAAGAGACCCAGTACTTC
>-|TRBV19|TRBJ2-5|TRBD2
CASSKGLAGEAQETQYF
TGTGCCAGTAGTAAGGGACTAGCGGGAGAAGCCCAAGAGACCCAGTACTTC
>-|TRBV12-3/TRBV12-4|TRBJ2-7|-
CASSFGTRAEQYF
TGTGCCAGCAGTTTTGGGACAAGGGCCGAGCAGTACTTC
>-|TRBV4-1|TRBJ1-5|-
CASSQEVGQFNQPQHF
TGCGCCAGCAGCCAAGAAGTGGGACAATTCAATCAGCCCCAGCATTTT
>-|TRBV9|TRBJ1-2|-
CASKQTGTSGYTF
TGTGCCAGCAAACAGACAGGCACAAGCGGCTACACCTTC
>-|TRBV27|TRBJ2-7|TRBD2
CASRRGTSPYEQYF
TGTGCCAGCAGGAGGGGGACTAGTCCCTACGAGCAGTACTTC
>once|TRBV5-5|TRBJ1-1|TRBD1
CASRRDSRNTEAFF
TGTGCCAGCAGACGGGACAGCAGGAACACTGAAGCTTTCTTT
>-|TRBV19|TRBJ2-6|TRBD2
CATSGNGGANVLTF
TGTGCGACTAGCGGGAACGGCGGGGCCAACGTCCTGACTTTC
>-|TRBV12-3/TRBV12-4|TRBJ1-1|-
CASLARQNTEAFF
TGTGCCAGTCTCGCGAGACAGAACACTGAAGCTTTCTTT
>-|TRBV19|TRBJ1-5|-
CASTIRPRQPQHF
TGTGCCAGTACAATTCGCCCCAGACAGCCCCAGCATTTT